This T cell receptor (beta chain) was sequenced for a study of HIV-infected children after antiretroviral therapy interruption. About the study: Most participating children were previously exposed to EBV and CMV. General study points: Naive CD4+ sequences overlapped less between time points once interruption began.

Germline V gives CDR1 MNHEY, CDR2 SVGAGI. Trimming stripped 4 bases from V and 8 bases from J, with 18 bases between. CDR3 length equals 16 residues. Unique molecular identifiers were included in an RNA-based 3' RACE TCR library. Each CDR3 protein is one row after TCRdb ran MiXCR on the 3' RACE reads. The sample holds around 50,000 distinct CDR3 sequences, 3.5% to 5% seen once. Specified treatment: PENTA 11 planned treatment interruption arm or continuous ART arm. There are many counts of this clonotype. Its antigen is unknown. The gene calls are TRBV6-5 and TRBJ1-6; no clear D. The sequence was obtained from a pool of human donors with HIV. The input for sequencing was CD45RA+ CD4+ T cells from PBMCs, pooled from several time points, taken from a donor given antiretroviral therapy, either interrupted or continuous. Subset specified: naive CD4+ CD45RA+ CD45RO- T cells. The CDR3 reads CASSSPPRGRHSPLHF. DNA for the CDR3: TGTGCCAGCAGTTCCCCCCCCAGAGGACGGCATTCACCCCTCCACTTT.